This entry features one T cell receptor beta chain sequence. This clonotype occurred many times. Its antigen target is currently unknown. No base quality values were provided; no much bigger clone lies one nucleotide off. These data come from a study of kidney transplant recipient with SARS-CoV-2 infection (dated by TCRdb to the early 2020s). The listed sequencing device is Illumina MiSeq. Profiling of the peripheral T cell repertoire targeted human TCRbeta genes. The study's own analysis went as follows. Beta-binomial modelling was applied to test for differential clonotype abundance so that variability over time was accounted for. Expanded clonotypes were checked against the ImmuneCODE reference database of SARS-CoV-2-associated TCRs and mapped to regions of the viral genome. Additional analyses of the repertoire looked at TRBV gene usage, CDR3 length, CDR3 amino acid overlap between time points, clonotype abundance distributions and Jaccard similarity. TCRdb trimmed the raw reads at Q25, called clones with MiXCR and kept productive beta chains. Every CDR3 protein is listed once, alongside the most common genes and DNA of its rows. Here the V and J calls rest on TCRdb's processing, not on the authors' analysis. Here the sample has under 300,000 distinct CDR3 sequences; about 28% occur a single time. The top ten hold almost 7.5% of the sample.

CDR1 SGHVS and CDR2 FQNEAQ were looked up in the germline V gene. Trimming removed 0 bases from V and 5 bases from J; the gene matches leave 12 bases unexplained. The CDR3 holds 18 amino acids from the cysteine to the phenylalanine. Only CDR3 DNA remains: 54 bases, in frame from the first base. Taken with the paper, the label for time point translates to: pre-pandemic baseline sample and day 111 after first positive SARS-CoV-2 test. Sequenced here: a blood sample, sampled at baseline and around day 120 from a kidney transplant recipient. The chain is made from TRBV7-8 and TRBJ2-1, with 8 bases aligning to TRBD1. The receptor comes from a male patient aged 25 to 39 who had COVID-19 and was a kidney transplant recipient. After a transplant, certain T cells may trace back to the graft donor. The sequence in DNA is TGTGCCAGCAGCTTAGCGTTAAGACAGGGGCGAACGCACAATGAGCAGTTCTTC. Translated, this gives CASSLALRQGRTHNEQFF.